The T cell receptor (beta chain) under discussion was sequenced for a study of blood T cell repertoires in COVID-19 (dated by TCRdb to about 2020). For the wider study: Collaborator samples came from the United States, Italy and Spain and covered acute and convalescent phases of COVID-19. The prospective study material was composed of cDNA or gDNA derived from T cells, B-cell-depleted T cells, or PBMCs. Subjects who had been exposed to COVID-19, were actively infected with it, or had recovered from it provided the deeply sampled blood TCRbeta repertoires that made up the dataset. The repertoires were made available in a free public database intended to serve as a resource for research on the immune response to SARS-CoV-2. Samples were obtained from the ongoing ImmuneRACE study (first 160 participants) and from 1,000 to 1,500 subjects provided by 6 global collaborators. A de-identified subject ID, COVID-19 status, age in years and sex were almost always included in the sample metadata. HLA class I and class II types, where available, came from metadata supplied by the sample provider rather than from assay-based typing.

As for this clone: This clone's antigen is unknown. Per-base qualities were not stored, and no clone one base away is much larger.

The immunoSEQ Assay, a bias-controlled multiplex PCR, was used to amplify TCRbeta CDR3 regions from genomic DNA. Processing in the source paper ran as follows. The number of nucleated cells in each sample was estimated by amplification of reference gene primers within the assay. To quantify the absolute abundance of each unique TCRbeta CDR3 rearrangement, sequence reads were collapsed and filtered. For each sample, productive Simpson clonality was calculated by taking the square root of Simpson's diversity index across productive rearrangements. TCRdb took over this immuneACCESS table, retaining in-frame rearrangements with V and J assigned. Such tables are incomplete; in checked studies, under half of the missing clones stem from an unresolved V gene, and the remainder is unexplained. That table supplies the V and J calls and clone size; D and trimming were determined from the DNA. Within this sample are around 100,000 clones, with just over 90% of them counted one time only. The biggest ten clones account for 5% to 5.5% of the sample.

The paper as a whole reports these results and caveats: How much clinical and demographic metadata was included differed by source and by participant, and the metadata was provided uncurated.

Whole blood was collected in K2EDTA tubes by collaborating institutions according to the institutions' own protocols. For TCRbeta analysis, collaborator samples were shipped as frozen whole blood, as isolated PBMCs, or as DNA extracted from either sample type. The sequence was collected from a man aged 45-65 years with acute or convalescent COVID-19. Material: peripheral blood.

CDR3 region: CASSYLSSGAGNEQFF. The DNA sequence reads TGTGCCAGCAGTTACTTGTCCAGCGGGGCGGGGAATGAGCAGTTCTTC. The sequence is built from TRBV6-5 and TRBJ2-1, with 7 middle bases fitting TRBD2. The CDR3 holds 16 amino acids from the cysteine to the phenylalanine. The CDR3 DNA has 48 bases and is translated from base 1. Trimming accounts for 1 base at V and 7 bases at J, while the number of junction bases matched to no gene is 10. CDR1 MNHEY and CDR2 SVGAGI were looked up in the germline V gene.